The 24 T cell receptor beta chains given below trace back to one sample, sequenced in a study of cytomegalovirus exposure and HLA in healthy donors. Profiling relied on immunoSEQ multiplex PCR, and the TCRdb table lists in-frame clones only, not all of them. The sample lists approximately 57,000 clones; more than 85% were seen once. The material sequenced was PBMCs. The origin of the receptors is a woman younger than 30 in good health and CMV-seronegative.

The rearrangement links TRBV10-1 to TRBJ2-1, with 11 nucleotides matching TRBD2. Per the germline V gene, CDR1 is WNHNN and CDR2 is SYGVQD (reference sequence). V lost 3 bases, J lost 0 bases, and 16 bases stayed unmatched. There are 21 residues in the CDR3. CDR3 in DNA: TGCGCCAGCAGTGATGAGGACCCCGGGACTAGCGGATACAGCTCCTACAATGAGCAGTTCTTC. Residues: CASSDEDPGTSGYSSYNEQFF.

This chain links TRBV18 with TRBJ2-5, with 10 bases identical to TRBD1. V was clipped by 6 bases and J by 4 bases; unmatched bases: 5. Looked up from germline, CDR1 is KGHSH and CDR2 is LQKENI. The CDR3 runs to 14 residues. CDR3 sequence: CASSQGQGSETQYF. CDR3 coding DNA: TGTGCCAGCTCCCAGGGACAGGGGTCAGAGACCCAGTACTTC.

CDR3 region: CASMGQMNTEAFF. In DNA, the CDR3 is TGTGCCAGCATGGGACAGATGAACACTGAAGCTTTCTTT. This rearrangement joins TRBV2 to TRBJ1-1, with TRBD1 identical over 7 bases. From germline, CDR1 is SNHLY and CDR2 FYNNEI. J lost 0 bases, V lost 7 bases, and 2 bases had no gene match. This CDR3 region has 13 residues.

The chain has TRBV11-2 and TRBJ1-2; 12 nucleotides line up with TRBD1. This CDR3 contains 15 residues. Germline CDR1 is SGHAT and CDR2 is FQNNGV. V lost 5 bases, J lost 7 bases, and 8 bases stayed unmatched. The CDR3 reads CASSNFRDRGLGYTF. Here the CDR3 DNA reads TGTGCCAGCAGCAACTTCCGGGACAGGGGGCTTGGCTACACCTTC.

The V gene is TRBV5-1, the J gene TRBJ1-4; 7 positions match TRBD1. After removal of 1 base from V and 2 bases from J, the junction contained 11 bases not matched to a gene. Germline lookup yields CDR1 SGHRS and CDR2 YFSETQ. CDR3 length equals 18 residues. CDR3 DNA sequence: TGCGCCAGCAGCTTGCACAGGGGAGGTGTGGCGACTAATGAAAAACTGTTTTTT. Its protein product is CASSLHRGGVATNEKLFF.

The V gene is TRBV6-5, the J gene TRBJ1-1; tentative D call: TRBD1 (6 bases). The V gene lost 9 bases and the J gene lost 6 bases, with 20 bases spanning the gap. Germline-derived CDR1 and CDR2 are MNHEY and SVGAGI. The CDR3 is 14 amino acids. CDR3 protein: CARQREGEDSEAFF. CDR3 nucleotides: TGTGCCAGACAAAGAGAGGGGGAAGACTCTGAAGCTTTCTTT.

This rearrangement joins TRBV7-2 to TRBJ1-1; TRBD1 might be the D (6 bases). This CDR3 spans 14 amino acids. Germline V CDR1 and CDR2: SGHTA, FQGNSA. Trimming removed 5 bases at V and 5 bases at J, with 15 bases between. The CDR3 sequence is CASSLYRDGTEAFF. Here the CDR3 DNA reads TGTGCCAGCAGCCTTTACAGGGATGGGACTGAAGCTTTCTTT.

The V call is TRBV9, the J call TRBJ1-3; perhaps TRBD1 as D (5 bases). Germline values: CDR1 SGDLS, CDR2 YYNGEE. The CDR3 has 15 residues. V lost 0 bases and J 4 bases, leaving 11 bases between the germline ends. CDR3 amino acids: CASSVGVGVGNTIYF. The CDR3 nucleotides are TGTGCCAGCAGCGTAGGGGTAGGGGTCGGAAACACCATATATTTT.

The chain is built from TRBV28 and TRBJ1-2; 9 nucleotides match TRBD1. Germline V gene data show CDR1 as MDHEN and CDR2 as SYDVKM. The CDR3 runs to 17 residues. J was trimmed by 8 bases and V by 7 bases; bases with no gene match: 20. The CDR3 DNA sequence: TGTGCCAGCACTGACCCTCTCTCGGGACAGGGAGCGGGAGGCTACACCTTC. Its translation: CASTDPLSGQGAGGYTF.

The chain recombines TRBV19 with TRBJ2-7; 7 positions match TRBD1. After removal of 4 bases from V and 3 bases from J, the junction contained 6 bases not matched to a gene. The CDR3 loop spans 14 amino acids. Germline CDR1 and CDR2: LNHDA and SQIVND (reference sequence). The CDR3 is CASSRPGQIYEQYF. Written as DNA, the CDR3 is TGTGCCAGTAGTAGACCGGGACAGATCTACGAGCAGTACTTC.

The gene calls are TRBV9 and TRBJ2-3; D gene unclear. Germline V gives CDR1 SGDLS, CDR2 YYNGEE. The germline V and J ends were trimmed by 2 bases and 0 bases, with 7 bases remaining between them. CDR3 size: 14 residues. CDR3 in DNA: TGTGCCAGCAGCGTTAGCATGAGCACAGATACGCAGTATTTT. Translating it yields CASSVSMSTDTQYF. Supplemented by reference TRBV9 and TRBJ2-3, the full variable domain reads DSGVTQTPKHLITATGQRVTLRCSPRSGDLSVYWYQQSLDQGLQFLIQYYNGEERAKGNILERFSAQQFPDLHSELNLSSLELGDSALYFCASSVSMSTDTQYFGPGTRLTVL.

This clone appeared a few times. The chain is built from TRBV7-9 and TRBJ2-1, with 8 nucleotides matching TRBD2. Losses at the gene ends were 2 bases for V and 2 bases for J; bases not matched to a gene: 8. The CDR3 is made up of 17 amino acids. The germline V gene has CDR1 SEHNR and CDR2 FQNEAQ (reference sequence). The CDR3 DNA sequence: TGTGCCAGCAGCTTATCAGCTGGACTAGCCGCCTACAATGAGCAGTTCTTC. Its protein product is CASSLSAGLAAYNEQFF.

The gene calls are TRBV11-3 and TRBJ2-1, with D possibly TRBD2 on 5 matching bases. This CDR3 comprises 14 residues. CDR1 is SGHNT, CDR2 YENEEA, per germline. V shed 6 bases and J shed 7 bases, with 16 bases lying between them. This chain's CDR3 is CASSREVGVNEQFF. The CDR3 DNA follows: TGTGCCAGCAGTCGTGAGGTCGGGGTAAATGAGCAGTTCTTC.

The chain uses TRBV7-8 and TRBJ1-5; D is possibly TRBD1 (6 bases). Trimming shortened V by 1 base and J by 5 bases, and 15 bases separated the two germline ends. The CDR3 totals 16 residues. Germline loops: CDR1 SGHVS, CDR2 FQNEAQ. CDR3 sequence reads: CASSLEQGTLDQPQHF. CDR3 sequence (DNA): TGTGCCAGCAGCTTAGAACAGGGTACATTAGATCAGCCCCAGCATTTT.

The gene calls are TRBV4-1 and TRBJ1-5, with D unclear. There are 13 residues in the CDR3. Germline assignment: CDR1 MGHRA and CDR2 YSYEKL. V shed 0 bases and J shed 7 bases, with 7 bases lying between them. The CDR3 DNA follows: TGCGCCAGCAGCCAAGATGGAGTCCAGCCCCAGCATTTT. Protein: CASSQDGVQPQHF.

This chain connects TRBV4-3 to TRBJ2-1; 12 bases line up with TRBD2. The junction had 7 bases not matched to a gene; V was cut back by 4 bases and J by 9 bases. Looked up from germline, CDR1 is LGHNA and CDR2 is YSLEER. The CDR3 has 15 residues. The CDR3 is CASSPGLAGLFEQFF. Written as DNA, the CDR3 is TGCGCCAGCAGCCCGGGACTAGCGGGTTTGTTTGAGCAGTTCTTC.

The J gene is TRBJ2-5, the V gene TRBV5-1; TRBD1 matches 7 bases. Unmatched junction bases numbered 3, after V lost 0 bases and J lost 4 bases. Germline CDR1 and CDR2: SGHRS and YFSETQ. The CDR3 is made up of 14 amino acids. Here the CDR3 reads CASSLAAGGETQYF. As DNA, the CDR3 is TGCGCCAGCAGCTTGGCGGCAGGGGGAGAGACCCAGTACTTC.

This chain uses TRBV4-2 with TRBJ1-1; unclear D gene. The CDR3 loop spans 14 amino acids. Germline V gene lookup returns CDR1 LGHNA and CDR2 YNFKEQ. The V gene lost 4 bases and the J gene lost 5 bases, with 14 bases spanning the gap. The CDR3 DNA sequence: TGTGCCAGCAGCCCACGGACTAGATCTACTGAAGCTTTCTTT. Amino acids: CASSPRTRSTEAFF.

In this sample, this clone turned up once. The chain joins TRBV6-5 to TRBJ2-7; 8 nucleotides agree with TRBD1. Germline trimming cut 6 bases from V and 4 bases from J; bases unmatched to any gene: 8. CDR1 is MNHEY and CDR2 is SVGAGI in the germline V gene. The CDR3 length is 14 residues. The CDR3 protein is CASRSGTGFYEQYF. The CDR3 coding sequence is TGTGCCAGCAGATCCGGGACAGGTTTTTACGAGCAGTACTTC.

V and J are TRBV5-6 and TRBJ1-4, with TRBD1 matching over 8 bases. The V gene's germline CDR1 is SGHDT and CDR2 YYEEEE. The CDR3 extends over 15 amino acids. Trimming removed 4 bases from V and 11 bases from J; junction bases left unmatched: 13. CDR3 nucleotides: TGTGCCAGCAGCCCGGGGGGACAGGTTGACTTGAAACTGTTTTTT. This encodes CASSPGGQVDLKLFF.

This chain links TRBV5-4 with TRBJ2-1, with D tentatively TRBD2 (6 bases). The CDR3 spans 15 residues. Trimming cost V 5 bases and J 5 bases, with 17 bases left between them. The germline CDR1 and CDR2 sequences are SGHNT and YYREEE (reference sequence). Here the CDR3 reads CASSSAIAENNEQFF. The CDR3 bases are TGTGCCAGCAGTTCCGCGATAGCGGAAAACAATGAGCAGTTCTTC.

The chain combines TRBV11-3 with TRBJ2-1, with D possibly being TRBD1 (5 bases). Trimming pared 0 bases from V and 8 bases from J, leaving 8 bases between. The germline gives CDR1 SGHNT, CDR2 YENEEA. The CDR3 extends over 13 amino acids. CDR3 sequence reads: CASSLDWGDEQFF. For the CDR3, the DNA is TGTGCCAGCAGCTTAGATTGGGGCGATGAGCAGTTCTTC. Based on the CDR3 plus reference TRBV11-3 and TRBJ2-1, the full variable domain is EAGVVQSPRYKIIEKKQPVAFWCNPISGHNTLYWYLQNLGQGPELLIRYENEEAVDDSQLPKDRFSAERLKGVDSTLKIQPAELGDSAVYLCASSLDWGDEQFFGPGTRLTVL.

This sequence joins TRBV7-3 and TRBJ2-2; possibly TRBD2 for D (6 bases). The CDR3 is 12 residues long. Germline V CDR1 and CDR2: SGHTA, FQGTGA. The V gene lost 5 bases and the J gene lost 8 bases, with 9 bases spanning the gap. The CDR3 here is CASSGTWGELFF. The DNA of the CDR3 is TGTGCCAGCAGCGGGACTTGGGGGGAGCTGTTTTTT.

This rearrangement joins TRBV5-6 to TRBJ1-3; 8 positions agree with TRBD1. This CDR3 contains 16 residues. Germline loops: CDR1 SGHDT, CDR2 YYEEEE. Germline trimming cut 3 bases from V and 4 bases from J; bases unmatched to any gene: 9. CDR3 nucleotides: TGTGCCAGCAGCTCAAAGACAGGGGCGATCGGAAACACCATATATTTT. Translated, it gives CASSSKTGAIGNTIYF.